Listed below are T cell receptor beta chains from one sample, sequenced in a study of monozygotic twins with cystic fibrosis. Only in-frame clones appear in the TCRdb table, and some are missing; sequencing was by immunoSEQ multiplex PCR. This sample has more than 30,000 clones, with just over 95% found just once. The sequencing sample was made of blood. The receptor set was obtained from a girl aged 2 to 9 with cystic fibrosis. Both conserved end residues are trimmed from each CDR3.

J gene: TRBJ2-7
V gene: TRBV6-1
CDR3 protein: ASADRDNQWYEQY

J gene: TRBJ1-3
V gene: TRBV4-2
CDR3 protein: ASSQGQGGNTIY

J gene: TRBJ1-2
V gene: TRBV14
CDR3 protein: ASSQRDRGLFYGYT

J gene: TRBJ1-4
V gene: TRBV2
CDR3 protein: ASRPTGTNEKLF

J gene: TRBJ1-1
V gene: TRBV30
CDR3 protein: VCTRKGVNTEAF

J gene: TRBJ1-2
V gene: TRBV19
CDR3 protein: ASSISPGYGYT

J gene: TRBJ1-4
V gene: TRBV18
CDR3 protein: ASSPPKQGDEKLF

J gene: TRBJ1-1
V gene: TRBV2
CDR3 protein: ASSADRIGWYSTEAF

J gene: TRBJ1-2
V gene: TRBV28
CDR3 protein: ASSLGQVSNGYT

J gene: TRBJ2-7
V gene: TRBV29-1
CDR3 protein: SVYRVSPYEQY

J gene: TRBJ1-3
V gene: TRBV30
CDR3 protein: AWSVPQGSGNTIY

J gene: TRBJ1-2
V gene: TRBV29-1
CDR3 protein: SVEEGNGYT

J gene: TRBJ1-6
V gene: TRBV5-6
CDR3 protein: ASSLAVSSSYNSPLH

J gene: TRBJ2-3
V gene: TRBV7-9
CDR3 protein: ASSPTGTSDTQY

J gene: TRBJ1-2
V gene: TRBV9
CDR3 protein: ASSARRGNYGYT

J gene: TRBJ1-5
V gene: TRBV6-1
CDR3 protein: ASSEVGRSNQPQH

J gene: TRBJ2-7
V gene: TRBV18
CDR3 protein: ASSPSGTEQY

J gene: TRBJ1-5
V gene: TRBV5-6
CDR3 protein: ASSLGRFKAQH